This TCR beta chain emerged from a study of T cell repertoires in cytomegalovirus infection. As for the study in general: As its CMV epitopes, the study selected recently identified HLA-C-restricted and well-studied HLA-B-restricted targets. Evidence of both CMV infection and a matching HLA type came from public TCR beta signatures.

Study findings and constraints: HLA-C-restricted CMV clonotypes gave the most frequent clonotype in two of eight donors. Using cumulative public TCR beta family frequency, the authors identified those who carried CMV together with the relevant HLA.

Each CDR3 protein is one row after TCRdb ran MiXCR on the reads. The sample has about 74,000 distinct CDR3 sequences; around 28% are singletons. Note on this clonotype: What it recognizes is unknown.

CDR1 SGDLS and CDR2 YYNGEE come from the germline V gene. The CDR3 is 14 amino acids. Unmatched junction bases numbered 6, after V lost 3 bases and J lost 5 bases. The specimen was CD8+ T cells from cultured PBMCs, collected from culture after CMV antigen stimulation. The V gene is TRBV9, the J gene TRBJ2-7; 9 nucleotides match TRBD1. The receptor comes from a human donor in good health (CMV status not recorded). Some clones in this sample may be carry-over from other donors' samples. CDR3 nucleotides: TGTGCCAGCAGCGCCCGGGACAGGGTCCACGAGCAGTACTTC. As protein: CASSARDRVHEQYF.